Listed below are T cell receptor beta chains from one sample, sequenced in a study of cytomegalovirus exposure and HLA in healthy donors. Sequenced by immunoSEQ multiplex PCR; TCRdb stores in-frame clones only, minus some. This table has about 160,000 clones, approximately 67% appearing once. The material sequenced was PBMCs. The receptors were sampled from a young woman in good health and CMV-seropositive. The CDR3 runs from the conserved cysteine through the conserved F or W. The order of the fields is V gene, clone size, D gene, J gene, CDR3 protein, CDR3 DNA. D genes are given only for firm matches. Clone size is given for some rows only: seen once, a few or many times, or a class if the clone is expanded.

V gene: TRBV20-1; clone size: -; D gene: -; J gene: TRBJ1-1; CDR3 protein: CSAPQGTEAFF; CDR3 DNA: TGCAGTGCTCCGCAGGGCACTGAAGCTTTCTTT
V gene: TRBV2; clone size: few; D gene: TRBD1; J gene: TRBJ1-4; CDR3 protein: CASETGVNEKLFF; CDR3 DNA: TGTGCCAGTGAGACAGGGGTTAATGAAAAACTGTTTTTT
V gene: TRBV27; clone size: -; D gene: -; J gene: TRBJ2-3; CDR3 protein: CASLSRGADTQYF; CDR3 DNA: TGTGCCAGCCTGTCCAGGGGCGCAGATACGCAGTATTTT
V gene: TRBV19; clone size: -; D gene: -; J gene: TRBJ1-2; CDR3 protein: CASSNEASRRSGYTF; CDR3 DNA: TGTGCCAGTAGTAACGAGGCCAGTCGGAGGAGTGGCTACACCTTC
V gene: TRBV7-9; clone size: -; D gene: TRBD1; J gene: TRBJ1-1; CDR3 protein: CASSSGQGATEAFF; CDR3 DNA: TGTGCCAGCAGCTCCGGACAGGGGGCCACTGAAGCTTTCTTT
V gene: TRBV21-1; clone size: -; D gene: -; J gene: TRBJ1-3; CDR3 protein: CASSNERTAGNTIYF; CDR3 DNA: TGTGCCAGCAGCAATGAGAGGACAGCAGGAAACACCATATATTTT
V gene: TRBV5-1; clone size: -; D gene: -; J gene: TRBJ2-5; CDR3 protein: CASSLLVMETQYF; CDR3 DNA: TGCGCCAGCAGCTTGTTAGTAATGGAGACCCAGTACTTC
V gene: TRBV7-9; clone size: -; D gene: TRBD2; J gene: TRBJ2-1; CDR3 protein: CASSLAVSGGAGEQFF; CDR3 DNA: TGTGCCAGCAGCTTAGCAGTAAGCGGGGGGGCCGGGGAGCAGTTCTTC
V gene: TRBV2; clone size: -; D gene: -; J gene: TRBJ2-3; CDR3 protein: CASSEYSTDTQYF; CDR3 DNA: TGTGCCAGCAGTGAGTATAGCACAGATACGCAGTATTTT
V gene: TRBV5-8; clone size: -; D gene: -; J gene: TRBJ1-2; CDR3 protein: CASSLGWDGATYGYTF; CDR3 DNA: TGTGCCAGCAGCCTGGGCTGGGATGGGGCCACCTATGGCTACACCTTC
V gene: TRBV18; clone size: once; D gene: -; J gene: TRBJ2-7; CDR3 protein: CASSEGPYEQYF; CDR3 DNA: TGTGCCAGCTCCGAGGGCCCCTACGAGCAGTACTTC
V gene: TRBV5-6; clone size: -; D gene: TRBD2; J gene: TRBJ2-1; CDR3 protein: CASSLRGGWEQFF; CDR3 DNA: TGTGCCAGCAGTCTCCGGGGGGGGTGGGAGCAGTTCTTC
V gene: TRBV4-3; clone size: -; D gene: TRBD1; J gene: TRBJ1-2; CDR3 protein: CASSQDWGQGANGYTF; CDR3 DNA: TGCGCCAGCAGCCAAGATTGGGGACAGGGGGCGAATGGCTACACCTTC
V gene: TRBV30; clone size: -; D gene: TRBD1; J gene: TRBJ2-1; CDR3 protein: CAWSVAGGSEQFF; CDR3 DNA: TGTGCCTGGAGTGTAGCAGGGGGCTCTGAGCAGTTCTTC
V gene: TRBV29-1; clone size: -; D gene: TRBD1; J gene: TRBJ1-1; CDR3 protein: CSVMPTGDTEAFF; CDR3 DNA: TGCAGCGTTATGCCCACAGGGGACACTGAAGCTTTCTTT
V gene: TRBV6-5; clone size: -; D gene: TRBD1; J gene: TRBJ1-2; CDR3 protein: CASSSAGGPNYGYTF; CDR3 DNA: TGTGCCAGCAGTTCCGCAGGGGGCCCTAACTATGGCTACACCTTC
V gene: TRBV28; clone size: -; D gene: -; J gene: TRBJ1-1; CDR3 protein: CASSFGVRTEAFF; CDR3 DNA: TGTGCCAGCAGTTTCGGGGTGAGGACTGAAGCTTTCTTT
V gene: TRBV13; clone size: -; D gene: TRBD1; J gene: TRBJ1-1; CDR3 protein: CASSSSQGGTLNTEAFF; CDR3 DNA: TGTGCCAGCAGCTCCTCGCAGGGGGGTACCTTGAACACTGAAGCTTTCTTT
V gene: TRBV19; clone size: few; D gene: -; J gene: TRBJ1-1; CDR3 protein: CASRGLMNTEAFF; CDR3 DNA: TGTGCCAGTAGGGGGCTCATGAACACTGAAGCTTTCTTT
V gene: TRBV19; clone size: -; D gene: -; J gene: TRBJ2-1; CDR3 protein: CASSMGENEQFF; CDR3 DNA: TGTGCCAGTAGTATGGGCGAGAATGAGCAGTTCTTC
V gene: TRBV6-5; clone size: -; D gene: TRBD1; J gene: TRBJ1-2; CDR3 protein: CASREEQGRGYTF; CDR3 DNA: TGTGCCAGCAGAGAAGAACAGGGGCGGGGCTACACCTTC
V gene: TRBV11-2; clone size: -; D gene: TRBD2; J gene: TRBJ2-7; CDR3 protein: CASSRAGPPHEQYF; CDR3 DNA: TGTGCCAGCAGCCGAGCGGGGCCCCCACACGAGCAGTACTTC
V gene: TRBV6-5; clone size: -; D gene: TRBD2; J gene: TRBJ2-7; CDR3 protein: CASKPLAGGSYEQYF; CDR3 DNA: TGTGCCAGCAAACCCTTAGCGGGCGGCTCCTACGAGCAGTACTTC
V gene: TRBV5-6; clone size: -; D gene: -; J gene: TRBJ2-1; CDR3 protein: CASSLAVGVSYNEQFF; CDR3 DNA: TGTGCCAGCAGTCTTGCCGTCGGGGTCTCCTACAATGAGCAGTTCTTC
V gene: TRBV27; clone size: -; D gene: -; J gene: TRBJ2-3; CDR3 protein: CASSLEGSRTDTQYF; CDR3 DNA: TGTGCCAGCAGTTTAGAGGGAAGTCGAACAGATACGCAGTATTTT
V gene: TRBV7-2; clone size: few; D gene: -; J gene: TRBJ1-1; CDR3 protein: CASSLFSLNTEAFF; CDR3 DNA: TGTGCCAGCAGCTTATTCTCCCTGAACACTGAAGCTTTCTTT
V gene: TRBV9; clone size: -; D gene: -; J gene: TRBJ1-5; CDR3 protein: CASSTDPGPPGAQHF; CDR3 DNA: TGTGCCAGCAGCACCGACCCGGGGCCCCCGGGGGCCCAGCATTTT
V gene: TRBV27; clone size: -; D gene: -; J gene: TRBJ1-4; CDR3 protein: CASSGAGPPTNEKLFF; CDR3 DNA: TGTGCCAGCAGTGGAGCGGGGCCTCCAACTAATGAAAAACTGTTTTTT
V gene: TRBV6-5; clone size: -; D gene: -; J gene: TRBJ1-5; CDR3 protein: CASKQTRDKNQPQHF; CDR3 DNA: TGTGCCAGCAAACAAACCCGGGACAAAAATCAGCCCCAGCATTTT
V gene: TRBV29-1; clone size: -; D gene: -; J gene: TRBJ2-7; CDR3 protein: CSVSGSTPGEQYF; CDR3 DNA: TGCAGCGTTAGCGGTTCAACCCCTGGCGAGCAGTACTTC
V gene: TRBV5-1; clone size: -; D gene: TRBD2; J gene: TRBJ2-7; CDR3 protein: CASSLLKASGGYEQYF; CDR3 DNA: TGCGCCAGCAGCTTACTAAAGGCTAGCGGGGGCTACGAGCAGTACTTC
V gene: TRBV7-9; clone size: -; D gene: -; J gene: TRBJ1-2; CDR3 protein: CASTTPSTEANYGYTF; CDR3 DNA: TGTGCCAGCACGACCCCTAGTACGGAAGCTAACTATGGCTACACCTTC
V gene: TRBV28; clone size: -; D gene: TRBD1; J gene: TRBJ1-3; CDR3 protein: CASSSLGQPSGNTIYF; CDR3 DNA: TGTGCCAGCAGCAGCTTGGGACAGCCCTCTGGAAACACCATATATTTT
V gene: TRBV30; clone size: -; D gene: -; J gene: TRBJ2-1; CDR3 protein: CAWRESNARFF; CDR3 DNA: TGTGCCTGGAGGGAGTCAAATGCGAGGTTCTTC
V gene: TRBV5-1; clone size: -; D gene: TRBD1; J gene: TRBJ1-2; CDR3 protein: CASSHTSGQGGNYGYTF; CDR3 DNA: TGCGCCAGCAGCCATACTTCGGGACAGGGGGGGAACTATGGCTACACCTTC
V gene: TRBV13; clone size: few; D gene: -; J gene: TRBJ1-1; CDR3 protein: CASSLDVGGRPIGREAFF; CDR3 DNA: TGTGCCAGCAGCTTAGATGTGGGGGGGAGACCAATCGGCCGTGAAGCTTTCTTT
V gene: TRBV4-1; clone size: -; D gene: TRBD1; J gene: TRBJ2-1; CDR3 protein: CASSPPRQGASYNEQFF; CDR3 DNA: TGCGCCAGCAGCCCCCCCCGACAGGGGGCATCCTACAATGAGCAGTTCTTC
V gene: TRBV5-1; clone size: -; D gene: -; J gene: TRBJ1-1; CDR3 protein: CASTGGGPRNTEAFF; CDR3 DNA: TGCGCCAGCACCGGCGGGGGGCCAAGGAACACTGAAGCTTTCTTT
V gene: TRBV6-5; clone size: few; D gene: -; J gene: TRBJ2-1; CDR3 protein: CASKAGAGLYNEQFF; CDR3 DNA: TGTGCCAGCAAAGCCGGAGCGGGTTTATACAATGAGCAGTTCTTC
V gene: TRBV6-5; clone size: -; D gene: -; J gene: TRBJ2-3; CDR3 protein: CASGDRLTDTQYF; CDR3 DNA: TGTGCCAGCGGAGACAGGTTAACAGATACGCAGTATTTT
V gene: TRBV2; clone size: -; D gene: -; J gene: TRBJ2-7; CDR3 protein: CASSLRSGSYEQYF; CDR3 DNA: TGTGCCAGCAGTCTTCGGAGCGGCTCCTACGAGCAGTACTTC
V gene: TRBV30; clone size: -; D gene: TRBD1; J gene: TRBJ1-3; CDR3 protein: CAWEAGTGFLRGNTIYF; CDR3 DNA: TGTGCCTGGGAAGCCGGGACAGGGTTTTTGCGAGGAAACACCATATATTTT
V gene: TRBV28; clone size: -; D gene: -; J gene: TRBJ1-3; CDR3 protein: CASSLLRGTGNTIYF; CDR3 DNA: TGTGCCAGCAGTTTACTCAGGGGCACTGGAAACACCATATATTTT
V gene: TRBV29-1; clone size: -; D gene: TRBD1; J gene: TRBJ1-1; CDR3 protein: CSASEGGPEAFF; CDR3 DNA: TGCAGCGCCAGCGAAGGGGGCCCTGAAGCTTTCTTT
V gene: TRBV15; clone size: -; D gene: -; J gene: TRBJ2-7; CDR3 protein: CATSREGAGPYEQYF; CDR3 DNA: TGTGCCACCAGCAGAGAAGGGGCCGGGCCATACGAGCAGTACTTC
V gene: TRBV19; clone size: -; D gene: TRBD1; J gene: TRBJ1-1; CDR3 protein: CASSPQGTLEAFF; CDR3 DNA: TGTGCCAGTAGTCCACAGGGGACTCTTGAAGCTTTCTTT
V gene: TRBV6-4; clone size: -; D gene: TRBD2; J gene: TRBJ2-2; CDR3 protein: CASTRRWEGLAGELFF; CDR3 DNA: TGTGCCAGCACCCGGAGGTGGGAGGGCCTAGCCGGGGAGCTGTTTTTT
V gene: TRBV6-5; clone size: -; D gene: -; J gene: TRBJ1-1; CDR3 protein: CASSSPREGDTEAFF; CDR3 DNA: TGTGCCAGCAGTTCACCCAGGGAAGGGGACACTGAAGCTTTCTTT
V gene: TRBV7-6; clone size: -; D gene: TRBD2; J gene: TRBJ2-7; CDR3 protein: CASSFSGGGQPTYEQYF; CDR3 DNA: TGTGCCAGCAGCTTTAGCGGGGGGGGACAGCCTACCTACGAGCAGTACTTC
V gene: TRBV6-5; clone size: -; D gene: TRBD1; J gene: TRBJ1-2; CDR3 protein: CASSSTGANYGYTF; CDR3 DNA: TGTGCCAGCAGTTCGACAGGGGCTAACTATGGCTACACCTTC
V gene: TRBV21-1; clone size: -; D gene: -; J gene: TRBJ2-7; CDR3 protein: CASSKRWRQGSPEQYF; CDR3 DNA: TGTGCCAGCAGCAAGAGGTGGAGACAGGGCTCACCCGAGCAGTACTTC
V gene: TRBV10-3; clone size: few; D gene: TRBD1; J gene: TRBJ2-7; CDR3 protein: CAISEGQGSSYEQYF; CDR3 DNA: TGTGCCATCAGTGAGGGACAGGGGAGCTCCTACGAGCAGTACTTC
V gene: TRBV11-2; clone size: -; D gene: TRBD2; J gene: TRBJ2-1; CDR3 protein: CASSFLWTSGSNEQFF; CDR3 DNA: TGTGCCAGCAGCTTTTTGTGGACTAGCGGGAGCAATGAGCAGTTCTTC